This T cell receptor beta chain is from a study of cytomegalovirus exposure and HLA in healthy donors. A multiplex PCR was run with 60 Vbeta primers and 13 Jbeta primers. Clones were read by immunoSEQ multiplex PCR, and TCRdb kept only the in-frame ones, dropping some. The table lists 120,000 to 150,000 clones, around three quarters of them singletons. The length of the CDR3 is 15 residues. From germline, CDR1 is LGHNT and CDR2 FRNRAP. The V end was cut by 6 bases, the J end by 2 bases, with 14 bases between. Details on this clone: No antigen is known for it.

Study conclusions and caveats: Earlier results showed most TCR beta V segments being productive about 87% or about 30% of the time.

The sample comprised PBMCs. The clonotype comes from a man in his forties in good health and CMV-seronegative. The V gene is TRBV12-5, the J gene TRBJ1-5; D possibly corresponds to TRBD1 (5 bases). The DNA for the CDR3 is TGTGCTAGTGGCGAACGGGGGATTGGCAATCAGCCCCAGCATTTT. Protein product: CASGERGIGNQPQHF.